These 8 T cell receptor beta chains were sequenced from one sample in a study of T cells in Graves' hyperthyroidism and ophthalmopathy. TCR beta CDR3 sequences were amplified from RNA transcripts. HTBI primers were used for first-round RT-PCR of the TCR CDR3. TCRdb analysed the multiplex PCR reads with MiXCR anew, one entry per CDR3 protein. The data contain about 500,000 distinct CDR3 sequences, under 15% of them singletons. Material: blood. These receptors were taken from a woman aged 18-29 years with Graves' hyperthyroidism.

V gene TRBV19 combines with J gene TRBJ2-2; D ambiguous. The CDR3 has 13 amino acids. With 6 bases removed from V and 7 bases from J, the gap between germline ends came to 12 bases. The germline gives CDR1 LNHDA, CDR2 SQIVND (reference sequence). CDR3 sequence (DNA): TGTGCCAGTAGCCCTCAGTTGGTCGGGGAGCTGTTTTTT. Translated: CASSPQLVGELFF.

This chain connects TRBV20-1 to TRBJ1-5; TRBD1 might be the D (6 bases). The CDR3 is 14 amino acids. The V gene lost 2 bases and the J gene lost 4 bases, with 12 bases spanning the gap. Germline assignment: CDR1 DFQATT and CDR2 SNEGSKA (reference sequence). DNA for the CDR3: TGCAGTGCTAGATCGGGGGGCCCGAATCAGCCCCAGCATTTT. It is translated as CSARSGGPNQPQHF.

This clonotype has at least ten counts. The chain uses TRBV11-2 and TRBJ2-3; TRBD1 agrees at 8 bases. The CDR3 runs 15 residues. After removal of 7 bases from V and 7 bases from J, the junction contained 13 bases not matched to a gene. Germline V gene lookup returns CDR1 SGHAT and CDR2 FQNNGV. This chain's CDR3 is CASTRRATGGNTQYF. CDR3 coding DNA: TGTGCCAGCACCCGACGGGCCACAGGGGGGAATACGCAGTATTTT.

This clonotype was seen repeatedly, ten times or more. The chain recombines TRBV29-1 with TRBJ2-7, with D perhaps assigned TRBD1 or TRBD2 (5 bases each). CDR1 and CDR2 (germline): SQVTM, ANQGSEA. The CDR3 covers 14 residues. The V and J ends lost 4 bases and 3 bases respectively, with 16 bases between them. The CDR3 DNA reads TGCAGCGTTGGCCCGGTTGGGGGATACTACGAGCAGTACTTC. Its translation is CSVGPVGGYYEQYF.

This clonotype appeared a few times. The chain recombines TRBV5-8 with TRBJ2-7; perhaps D is TRBD1 or TRBD2 (5 bases each). CDR1 is SGHTS and CDR2 is YDEGEE in the germline V gene. V lost 6 bases to trimming and J lost 7 bases, with 14 bases between them. This CDR3 comprises 12 residues. CDR3 nucleotide sequence: TGTGCCAGCACCTGCTGGGGGTCGGAGCAGTACTTC. Translation gives CASTCWGSEQYF. Filled out from reference TRBV5-8 and TRBJ2-7, the complete variable domain reads EAGVTQSPTHLIKTRGQQATLRCSPISGHTSVYWYQQALGLGLQFLLWYDEGEERNRGNFPPRFSGRQFPNYSSELNVNALELEDSALYLCASTCWGSEQYFGPGTRLTVT.

The chain recombines TRBV19 with TRBJ2-7, with 7 bases identical to TRBD1. V trimming: 4 bases; J trimming: 2 bases; junction bases outside the gene matches: 5. This CDR3 comprises 14 residues. CDR1 is LNHDA, CDR2 SQIVND, per germline (reference sequence). The CDR3 DNA sequence: TGTGCCAGTAGTACAGAAGGACAGGCCTACGAGCAGTACTTC. Protein product: CASSTEGQAYEQYF.

This clonotype was detected many times. CDR3: CAWSLLYTEAFF. In DNA form, the CDR3 reads TGTGCCTGGAGCCTCCTTTACACTGAAGCTTTCTTT. This sequence joins TRBV30 and TRBJ1-1; D ambiguous. CDR1 and CDR2 from the germline V gene are GTSNPN and SVGIG (reference sequence). V lost 3 bases, J lost 3 bases, and 8 bases lay in between. The CDR3 contains 12 residues.

This clonotype was picked up many times. J is TRBJ1-2 and V is TRBV4-1; D is perhaps TRBD1 (5 bases). The CDR3 spans 14 residues. Between the trimmed V and J ends, which lost 7 bases and 2 bases, there was a span of 14 bases. From germline, CDR1 is MGHRA and CDR2 YSYEKL. CDR3 coding DNA: TGCGCCAGCACCGAATCACGGGGGAACTATGGCTACACCTTC. This encodes CASTESRGNYGYTF.